This TCR beta chain was identified in a study of human T cells and chemical hapten exposure (dated by TCRdb to 2020 to 2023). Broadly, across the study: For sensitization, 2% DPC in acetone was applied to a roughly 2 cm by roughly 2 cm area of upper inner arm skin. Patient blood was sampled pre-sensitization (week 0) and at 2, 6 and about 24 weeks after DPC sensitization. Libraries were pooled for sequencing, and variation in per-sample TCR yields was attributed mainly to small differences in library volumes within the pool. Patch testing on the upper back used Finn chambers containing 0.01% DPC, with scoring done after 6 days according to International Contact Dermatitis Research Group standards. Twenty-nine alopecia patients gave blood for TCR sequencing at one to four time points (pre-sensitization, 2, 6 and 24 weeks). Patients additionally received weekly therapeutic DPC doses to the scalp throughout the roughly 23-week study period. The patient cohort, mostly female, included alopecia areata with under or over 50% scalp involvement, alopecia totalis and alopecia universalis. This study followed changes in the peripheral blood TCR repertoire in vivo during primary and secondary sensitization of alopecia patients to the hapten diphenylcyclopropenone (DPC). What the authors observed across the whole study: After repeated subsampling, changes were observed in the strength of the expansion versus patch-test correlation and in the threshold at which the correlation became significant. Compared with pre-sensitization or healthy control sets, expanded TCRs formed significantly more large CDR3 similarity clusters, which is consistent with antigen-driven responses. DPC sensitization did not change the number of TCRs with a frequency above 1 in 1000, and there was no evidence of changes in global repertoire structure. Because all patients had alopecia, a presumed autoimmune disease, the immune response of the patients might differ from that of healthy individuals. The number of PT1 expanded TCRs positively correlated with patch test score, significant at thresholds 8, 16 and 32 but not 4.

Library generation was performed with RACE. The instrument given in TCRdb is NextSeq 500. Library preparation attached unique molecular identifiers to individual cDNA molecules for quantitative, reproducible TCR counting. Each blood RNA sample was used to sequence both TCR alpha and TCR beta chains. As for the authors' bioinformatics: Samples had a median of approximately 93,000 TCRs, with a range from about 23,224 to 750,000. V, J and CDR3 annotation of the TCR reads was performed with the Decombinator software suite. For PS versus PT1 abundance plots, all samples were subsampled to the same number of TCRs (28,000). Expanded TCRs were defined as absent before sensitization and observed at least eight times at the 2-week time point. TCRdb's own reprocessing of the public reads used fastp at Q25 and MiXCR and kept productive beta chains. Every distinct CDR3 protein forms one entry, paired with its most common genes and DNA. Clone size and V and J calls follow TCRdb, not the original study. This sample has fewer than 200,000 distinct CDR3 sequences in its table, and 25% to 35% of those were observed once. The ten largest clones represent about 2% of the sample.

This clonotype was detected only a few times. It has no known antigen specificity. No much larger clone exists at a distance of one base, and base qualities are not known. The sample's time point label is to be understood as: patch test 3, about 24 weeks after DPC sensitization. Read against the paper, the sample's treatment or condition label means: therapeutic diphenylcyclopropenone sensitization with weekly scalp DPC. Blood at each patch-test visit was drawn before the patch test was applied. To be eligible, patients had to be aged 18 to 70, diagnosed with alopecia and judged suitable for DPC therapy, while pregnant patients were excluded. Total RNA was extracted from unfractionated whole blood collected in Tempus Blood RNA tubes. Sequenced here: whole blood, sampled in connection with sensitization to the hapten diphenylcyclopropenone (DPC). The sequence derives from a woman younger than 35 with alopecia areata. Some clones in this sample may be carry-over from other donors' samples.

The CDR3 reads as follows: CASSLGLAGGSAGELFF. In nucleotides, the sequence is TGTGCCAGCAGCCTAGGACTAGCGGGAGGGTCAGCCGGGGAGCTGTTTTTT. In this chain, TRBV11-1 is recombined with TRBJ2-2, with 15 middle bases fitting TRBD2. The CDR1 and CDR2 encoded by the germline V gene (reference sequence) are SGHAT and FQDESV. Reading from cysteine to phenylalanine, the CDR3 counts 17 amino acids. Only CDR3 DNA is held: 51 bases, read in frame from base 1. For this chain, trimming is 5 bases at the V end and 6 bases at the J end, and the number of junction bases without a gene match is 7. The CDR3, completed at both ends by the reference TRBV11-1 and TRBJ2-2 genes, gives the full variable domain EAEVAQSPRYKITEKSQAVAFWCDPISGHATLYWYRQILGQGPELLVQFQDESVVDDSQLPKDRFSAERLKGVDSTLKIQPAELGDSAMYLCASSLGLAGGSAGELFFGEGSRLTVL.